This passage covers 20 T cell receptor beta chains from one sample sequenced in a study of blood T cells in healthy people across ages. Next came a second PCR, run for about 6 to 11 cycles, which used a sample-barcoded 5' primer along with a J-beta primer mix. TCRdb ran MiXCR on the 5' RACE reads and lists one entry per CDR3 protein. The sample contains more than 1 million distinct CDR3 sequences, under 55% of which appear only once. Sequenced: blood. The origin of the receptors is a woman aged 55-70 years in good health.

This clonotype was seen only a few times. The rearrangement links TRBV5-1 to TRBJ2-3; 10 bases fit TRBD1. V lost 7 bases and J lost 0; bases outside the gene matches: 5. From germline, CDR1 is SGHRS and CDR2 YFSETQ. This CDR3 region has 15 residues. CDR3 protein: CASGTGVQSTDTQYF. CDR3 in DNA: TGCGCCAGCGGGACAGGGGTCCAAAGCACAGATACGCAGTATTTT. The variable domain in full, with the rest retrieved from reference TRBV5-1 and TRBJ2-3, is KAGVTQTPRYLIKTRGQQVTLSCSPISGHRSVSWYQQTPGQGLQFLFEYFSETQRNKGNFPGRFSGRQFSNSRSEMNVSTLELGDSALYLCASGTGVQSTDTQYFGPGTRLTVL.

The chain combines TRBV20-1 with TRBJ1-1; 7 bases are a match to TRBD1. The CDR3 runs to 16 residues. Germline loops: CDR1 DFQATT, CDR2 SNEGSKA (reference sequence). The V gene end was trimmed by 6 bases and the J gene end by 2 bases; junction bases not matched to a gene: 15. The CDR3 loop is CSARGLTRGLNTEAFF. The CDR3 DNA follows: TGCAGTGCCCGCGGCCTGACGAGGGGGCTTAACACTGAAGCTTTCTTT.

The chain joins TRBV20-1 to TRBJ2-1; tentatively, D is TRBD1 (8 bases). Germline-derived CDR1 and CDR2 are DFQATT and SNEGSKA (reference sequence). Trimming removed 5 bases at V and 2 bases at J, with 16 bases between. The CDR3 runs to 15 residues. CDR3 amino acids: CSADNTGGAYNEQFF. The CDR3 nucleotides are TGCAGTGCTGACAACACAGGGGGGGCCTACAATGAGCAGTTCTTC.

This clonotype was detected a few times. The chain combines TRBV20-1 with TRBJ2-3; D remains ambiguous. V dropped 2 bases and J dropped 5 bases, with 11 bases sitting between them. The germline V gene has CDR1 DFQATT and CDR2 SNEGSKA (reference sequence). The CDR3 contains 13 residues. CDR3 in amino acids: CSARPANGDTQYF. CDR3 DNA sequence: TGCAGTGCTAGACCAGCCAATGGAGATACGCAGTATTTT.

CDR3 loop: CASSLSVGGATYEQYF. CDR3 DNA: TGTGCCAGCAGTTTATCGGTGGGGGGAGCCACCTACGAGCAGTACTTC. The chain is built from TRBV27 and TRBJ2-4; maybe TRBD2 (6 bases). The closer fit of TRBJ2-7 to the DNA end suggests the J call may be wrong. CDR3 length equals 16 residues. Germline V lookup: CDR1 MNHEY, CDR2 SMNVEV (reference sequence).

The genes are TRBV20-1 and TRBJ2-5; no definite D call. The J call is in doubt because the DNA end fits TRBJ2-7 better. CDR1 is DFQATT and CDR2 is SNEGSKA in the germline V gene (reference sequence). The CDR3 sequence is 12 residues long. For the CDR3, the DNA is TGCAGTGCAGAGCAGCCGGCGGACGAGCAGTACTTC. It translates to CSAEQPADEQYF.

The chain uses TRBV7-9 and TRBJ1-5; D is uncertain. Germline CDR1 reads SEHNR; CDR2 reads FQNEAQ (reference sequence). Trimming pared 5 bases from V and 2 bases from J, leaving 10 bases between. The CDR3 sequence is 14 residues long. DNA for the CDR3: TGTGCCAGCAGCACAGACGTGGGCAATCAGCCCCAGCATTTT. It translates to CASSTDVGNQPQHF.

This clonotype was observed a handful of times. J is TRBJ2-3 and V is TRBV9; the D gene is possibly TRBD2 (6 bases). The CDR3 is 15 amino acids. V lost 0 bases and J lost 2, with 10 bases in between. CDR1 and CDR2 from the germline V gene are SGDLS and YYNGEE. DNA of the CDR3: TGTGCCAGCAGCGTAGCAATAGCGGTCACAGATACGCAGTATTTT. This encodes CASSVAIAVTDTQYF.

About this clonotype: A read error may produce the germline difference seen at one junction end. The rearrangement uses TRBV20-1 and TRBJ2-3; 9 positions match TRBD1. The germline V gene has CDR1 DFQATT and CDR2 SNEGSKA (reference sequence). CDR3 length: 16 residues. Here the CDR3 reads CSARSGGGTGTGTQYF. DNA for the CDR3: TGCAGTGCTAGATCGGGGGGCGGGACAGGGACAGGTACGCAGTATTTT.

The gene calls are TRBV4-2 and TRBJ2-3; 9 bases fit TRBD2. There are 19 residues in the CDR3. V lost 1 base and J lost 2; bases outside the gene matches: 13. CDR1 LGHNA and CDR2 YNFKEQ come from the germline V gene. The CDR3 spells CASSQGYKASGTFTDTQYF. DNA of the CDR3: TGTGCCAGCAGCCAAGGTTATAAGGCTAGCGGGACCTTCACAGATACGCAGTATTTT.

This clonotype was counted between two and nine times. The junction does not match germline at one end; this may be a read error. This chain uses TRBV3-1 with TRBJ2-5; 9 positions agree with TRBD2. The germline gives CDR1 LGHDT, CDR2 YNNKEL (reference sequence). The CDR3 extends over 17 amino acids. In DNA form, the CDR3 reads TGTGCCAGCAGCCAAGATGTAGGCGGGAGGGCCGTAGAGACCCGGTACTTC. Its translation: CASSQDVGGRAVETRYF.

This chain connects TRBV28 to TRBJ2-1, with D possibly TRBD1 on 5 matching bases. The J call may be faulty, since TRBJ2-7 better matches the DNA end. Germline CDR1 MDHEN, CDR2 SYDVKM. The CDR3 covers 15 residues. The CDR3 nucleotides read TGTGCCAGCAGTTTTTGGCAGGGTAGCTACAATGAGCAGTACTTC. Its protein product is CASSFWQGSYNEQYF.

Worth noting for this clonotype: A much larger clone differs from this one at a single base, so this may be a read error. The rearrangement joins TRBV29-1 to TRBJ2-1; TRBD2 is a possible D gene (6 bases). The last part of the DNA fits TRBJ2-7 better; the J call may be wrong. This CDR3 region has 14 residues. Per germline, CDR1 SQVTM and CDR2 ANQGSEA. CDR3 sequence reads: CSAKGGDSYNEQYF. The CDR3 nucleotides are TGCAGCGCGAAGGGCGGGGATAGCTACAATGAGCAGTACTTC.

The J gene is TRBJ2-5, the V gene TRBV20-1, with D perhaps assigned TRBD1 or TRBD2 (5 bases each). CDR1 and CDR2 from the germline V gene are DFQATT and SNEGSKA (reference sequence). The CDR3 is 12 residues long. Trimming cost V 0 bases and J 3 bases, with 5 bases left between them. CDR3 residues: CSAREGEETQYF. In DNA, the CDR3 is TGCAGTGCTAGAGAGGGGGAAGAGACCCAGTACTTC.

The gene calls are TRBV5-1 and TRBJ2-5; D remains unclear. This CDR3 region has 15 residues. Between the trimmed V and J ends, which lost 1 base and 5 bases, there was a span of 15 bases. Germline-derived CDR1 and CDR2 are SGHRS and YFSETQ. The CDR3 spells CASSLTQEPWETQYF. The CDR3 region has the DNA TGCGCCAGCAGCTTGACCCAAGAACCGTGGGAGACCCAGTACTTC.

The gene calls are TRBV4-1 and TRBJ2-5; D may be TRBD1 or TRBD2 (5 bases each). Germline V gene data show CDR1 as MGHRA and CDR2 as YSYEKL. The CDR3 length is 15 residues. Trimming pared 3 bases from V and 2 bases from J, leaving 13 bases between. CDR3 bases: TGCGCCAGCAGCCAGGACACAACTAGACAAGAGACCCAGTACTTC. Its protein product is CASSQDTTRQETQYF.

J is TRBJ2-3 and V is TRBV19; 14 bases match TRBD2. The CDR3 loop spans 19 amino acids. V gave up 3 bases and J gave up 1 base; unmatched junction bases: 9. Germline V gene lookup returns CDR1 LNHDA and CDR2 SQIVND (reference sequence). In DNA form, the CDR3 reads TGTGCCAGTAGTATGGGACTAGCGGGAGTTAGAGTCGGCACAGATACGCAGTATTTT. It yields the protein CASSMGLAGVRVGTDTQYF.

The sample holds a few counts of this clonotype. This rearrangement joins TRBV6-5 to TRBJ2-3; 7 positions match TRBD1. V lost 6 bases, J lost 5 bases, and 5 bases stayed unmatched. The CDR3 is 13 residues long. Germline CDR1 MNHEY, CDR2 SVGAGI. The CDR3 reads CASSNHRGDTQYF. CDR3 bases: TGTGCCAGCAGCAACCACAGGGGAGATACGCAGTATTTT.

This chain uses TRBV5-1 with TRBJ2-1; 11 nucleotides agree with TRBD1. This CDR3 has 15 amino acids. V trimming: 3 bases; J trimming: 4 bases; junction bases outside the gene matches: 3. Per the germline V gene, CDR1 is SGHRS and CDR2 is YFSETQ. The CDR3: CASSWGQGVYNEQFF. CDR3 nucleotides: TGCGCCAGCAGCTGGGGACAGGGGGTATACAATGAGCAGTTCTTC. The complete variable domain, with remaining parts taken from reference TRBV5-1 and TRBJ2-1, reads KAGVTQTPRYLIKTRGQQVTLSCSPISGHRSVSWYQQTPGQGLQFLFEYFSETQRNKGNFPGRFSGRQFSNSRSEMNVSTLELGDSALYLCASSWGQGVYNEQFFGPGTRLTVL.

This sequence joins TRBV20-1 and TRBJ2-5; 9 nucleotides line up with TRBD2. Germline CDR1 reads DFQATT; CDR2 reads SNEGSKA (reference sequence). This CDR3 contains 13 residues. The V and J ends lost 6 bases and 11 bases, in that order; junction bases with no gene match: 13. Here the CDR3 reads CSATAGGPLEQYF. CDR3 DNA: TGCAGTGCGACGGCGGGAGGGCCTTTGGAGCAGTACTTC.